Relative to its sample, the clone carrying this T cell receptor (beta chain) is hyperexpanded (1% or more). As yet, its antigen is unknown. Method: immunoSEQ multiplex PCR; TCRdb's copy keeps in-frame clones and lacks some. The sample shows 20,000 to 25,000 clones, about 69% of them seen only once. The CDR3 is 14 amino acids. In germline, CDR1 is MDHEN, CDR2 SYDVKM. V dropped 6 bases and J dropped 6 bases, with 18 bases sitting between them. Viral peptide pool expansion of antigen-specific CD4+ T cells preceded sequencing in the ViraFEST assay. Culture lasted roughly 9 days before CD4+ T cell isolation. Absence of prior SARS-CoV-2 infection characterized the vaccine recipients, who showed negative nucleocapsid antibodies. Peptides at roughly 9.2 ug/ml and IL-2 at 9 to 10 IU/ml were added to 2 million or so PBMC per well. Half the medium was replaced with IL-2 medium on days 3 and 7. The sample belongs to a study of vaccination effects on CD4 cells after COVID-19.

The clonotype was recovered from a human donor who received a COVID-19 vaccine. The rearrangement uses TRBV28 and TRBJ2-7; D perhaps matches TRBD2 (5 bases). Sequencing was performed on CD4+ T cells from PBMCs cultured with HCoV-NL63 spike peptides, taken before COVID-19 vaccination. This CDR3 reads CASSRGRTLSEQYF. The DNA for the CDR3 is TGTGCCAGCAGCCGAGGACGGACTCTATCCGAGCAGTACTTC.